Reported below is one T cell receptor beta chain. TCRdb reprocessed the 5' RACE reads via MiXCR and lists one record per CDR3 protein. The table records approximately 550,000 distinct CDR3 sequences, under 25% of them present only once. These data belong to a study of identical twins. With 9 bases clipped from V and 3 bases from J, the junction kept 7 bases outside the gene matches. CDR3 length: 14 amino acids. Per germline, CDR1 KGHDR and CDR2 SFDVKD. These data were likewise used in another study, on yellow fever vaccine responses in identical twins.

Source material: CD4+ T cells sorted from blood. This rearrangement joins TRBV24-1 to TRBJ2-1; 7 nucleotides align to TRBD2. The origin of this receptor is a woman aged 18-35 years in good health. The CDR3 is CATQPGGSYNEQFF. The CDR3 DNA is TGTGCCACCCAACCAGGCGGGAGCTACAATGAGCAGTTCTTC.